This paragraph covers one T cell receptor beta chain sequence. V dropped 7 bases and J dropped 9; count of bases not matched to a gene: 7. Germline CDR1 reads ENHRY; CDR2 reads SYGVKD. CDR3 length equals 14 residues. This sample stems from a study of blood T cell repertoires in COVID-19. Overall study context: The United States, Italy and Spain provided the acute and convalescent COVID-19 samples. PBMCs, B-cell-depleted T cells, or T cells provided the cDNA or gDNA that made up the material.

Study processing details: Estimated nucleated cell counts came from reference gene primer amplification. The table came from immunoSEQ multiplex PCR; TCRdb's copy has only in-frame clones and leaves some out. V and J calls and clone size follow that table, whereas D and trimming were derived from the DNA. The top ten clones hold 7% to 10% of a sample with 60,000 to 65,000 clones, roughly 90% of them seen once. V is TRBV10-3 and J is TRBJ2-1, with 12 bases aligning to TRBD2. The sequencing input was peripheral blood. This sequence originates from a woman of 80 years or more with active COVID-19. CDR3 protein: CAITKGLAGPEQFF. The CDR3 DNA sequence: TGTGCCATCACTAAGGGACTAGCGGGTCCTGAGCAGTTCTTC.